The present entry profiles one T cell receptor (beta chain) with its context. This receptor's antigen is unknown. Sequence at one end of the junction differs from germline and may be a read error. The CDR3, cysteine through phenylalanine, is 17 amino acids long. Just the 51-base CDR3 DNA is kept, in frame starting at base 1. The germline V gene (reference sequence) specifies SGHKS as CDR1 and YYEKEE as CDR2. The collaborating institutions used their own protocols to collect whole blood in K2EDTA tubes. Collaborator samples were shipped for TCRbeta analysis as frozen whole blood, isolated PBMCs, or DNA extracted from either sample type. The sample is drawn from a study of blood T cell repertoires in COVID-19 (TCRdb year 2020). About the study as a whole: The collaborator samples originated in the United States, Italy and Spain and spanned the acute and convalescent phases of COVID-19. The dataset comprised deeply sampled blood TCRbeta repertoires from subjects exposed to, actively infected with, or recovered from COVID-19. The material from the prospective study consisted of cDNA or gDNA derived from T cells, B-cell-depleted T cells, or PBMCs. Where available, HLA class I and class II types were obtained from metadata supplied by the sample provider rather than from assay-based typing. The repertoires were made available in a free public database intended to serve as a resource for research on the immune response to SARS-CoV-2. Samples came from the ongoing ImmuneRACE study (first 160 participants) plus 1,254 subjects from 6 global collaborators. Sample metadata almost always included a de-identified subject ID, COVID-19 status, age in years and sex.

Results the study describes overall, beyond this receptor: The amount of clinical and demographic metadata varied by source and participant and was provided uncurated.

TCRbeta CDR3 regions were amplified from genomic DNA by means of the immunoSEQ Assay, a bias-controlled multiplex PCR. On the study's bioinformatics: Nucleated cell counts per sample were estimated from amplification of reference gene primers within the assay. To quantify the absolute abundance of each unique TCRbeta CDR3 rearrangement, sequence reads were collapsed and filtered. Productive Simpson clonality was computed per sample as the square root of Simpson's diversity index over productive rearrangements. As stored in TCRdb, this immuneACCESS dataset retains in-frame rearrangements with V and J assigned. A fraction of the clones does not appear; measured against another copy, unresolved V genes explain less than half of the discrepancy, and the remainder lacks a known reason. V and J calls and clone size follow that table, whereas D and trimming were derived from the DNA. The sample records some 120,000 clones, around 87% of which are singletons. About 8% of the sample is in the top ten clones.

Recombination connected TRBV5-5 to TRBJ2-1, and TRBD2 matches 12 of the central bases. This TCR derives from a man in his fifties or sixties with acute or convalescent COVID-19. Sequenced sample: peripheral blood. At the DNA level, the sequence is TGTGCCAGCTGCTTTCGACTAGCGGGAGCCCCCTACAATGAGCAGTTCTTC. The translation is CASCFRLAGAPYNEQFF.